These 8 T cell receptor beta chains were all obtained from the same sample, sequenced in a study of response to subunit inactivated influenza vaccine. TCRdb itself ran the RT-PCR reads through MiXCR, one entry per CDR3 protein. The sample has about 780,000 distinct CDR3 sequences; 18% are singletons. The material sequenced was PBMCs from blood, taken about 5 days after vaccination. Source of these receptors: a man between 45 and 60 years old who received an inactivated influenza vaccine.

This clonotype has a handful of counts. V usage is TRBV24-1 and J usage is TRBJ2-2; D is unresolved. The germline V and J ends were trimmed by 1 base and 0 bases, with 8 bases remaining between them. The CDR3 has 16 amino acids. Germline V gene data show CDR1 as KGHDR and CDR2 as SFDVKD. CDR3 loop: CATSDLEPANTGELFF. CDR3 in DNA: TGTGCCACCAGTGATTTAGAGCCCGCGAACACCGGGGAGCTGTTTTTT.

The V gene is TRBV20-1, the J gene TRBJ1-5; the D is unclear. The CDR3 length is 14 residues. Germline V CDR1 and CDR2: DFQATT, SNEGSKA (reference sequence). Trimming removed 2 bases at V and 0 bases at J, with 8 bases between. The CDR3: CSARPGNSNQPQHF. CDR3 DNA: TGCAGTGCTAGACCGGGGAATAGCAATCAGCCCCAGCATTTT.

V and J are TRBV12-3 or TRBV12-4 and TRBJ2-1; TRBD2 matches 7 bases. V shed 5 bases, J shed 8 bases, and the junction held 12 bases outside the gene matches. This CDR3 contains 15 residues. CDR3 region: CASSAGGREKDEQFF. The DNA for the CDR3 is TGTGCCAGCAGTGCCGGAGGGCGGGAGAAAGATGAGCAGTTCTTC.

V and J are TRBV9 and TRBJ1-4; 7 nucleotides match TRBD1. CDR1 is SGDLS, CDR2 YYNGEE, per germline. The ends lost 2 bases at V and 5 bases at J; junction bases unmatched: 6. The CDR3 covers 15 residues. The CDR3 DNA is TGTGCCAGCAGCGTTTCGACAGGGAGGAATGAAAAACTGTTTTTT. It yields the protein CASSVSTGRNEKLFF.

This clonotype occurred a few times. The chain has TRBV14 and TRBJ1-6; 7 nucleotides align to TRBD1. The CDR3 sequence is 15 residues long. J lost 3 bases, V lost 3 bases, and 2 bases had no gene match. The V gene's germline CDR1 is SGHDN and CDR2 FVKESK. The CDR3 sequence is CASSQGQRYNSPLHF. The CDR3 DNA is TGTGCCAGCAGCCAGGGACAGCGCTATAATTCACCCCTCCACTTT.

The chain uses TRBV20-1 and TRBJ2-1, with 10 bases fitting TRBD2. CDR1 and CDR2 from the germline V gene are DFQATT and SNEGSKA (reference sequence). The CDR3 totals 14 residues. The V gene end was trimmed by 3 bases and the J gene end by 7 bases; junction bases not matched to a gene: 6. CDR3: CSASESGRANEQFF. The CDR3 nucleotides read TGCAGTGCTAGTGAGAGCGGGAGGGCGAATGAGCAGTTCTTC.

This clonotype was counted a few times. The genes are TRBV5-4 and TRBJ2-7, with TRBD2 matching over 11 bases. The V and J ends lost 3 bases and 6 bases, in that order; junction bases with no gene match: 5. The germline V gene has CDR1 SGHNT and CDR2 YYREEE (reference sequence). The CDR3 is 14 amino acids. The CDR3 spells CASSYLAGGGEQYF. In nucleotides, the CDR3 is TGTGCCAGCAGCTACCTAGCGGGAGGTGGCGAGCAGTACTTC.

The chain is built from TRBV7-8 and TRBJ2-6; TRBD2 aligns across 8 bases. Germline CDR1 SGHVS, CDR2 FQNEAQ. This CDR3 contains 18 residues. V was clipped by 5 bases and J by 4 bases; unmatched bases: 13. This CDR3 reads CASSPPRGGRSGANVLTF. The CDR3 DNA reads TGTGCCAGCAGCCCACCTCGAGGCGGGAGGTCCGGGGCCAACGTCCTGACTTTC.